Reported below is one T cell receptor beta chain. The data belong to a study of T cell repertoires in cytomegalovirus infection. Overall study: Public TCR beta signatures marked donors with CMV infection and the matching HLA.

TCRdb re-called the reads with MiXCR, one entry per CDR3 protein. The table has 150,000 or so distinct CDR3 sequences, around a quarter seen once. V shed 8 bases and J shed 1 base, with 11 bases lying between them. The CDR3 contains 13 residues. Germline CDR1 SGHDN, CDR2 FVKESK. The chain has TRBV14 and TRBJ1-1, with a possible D match to TRBD1 (5 bases). This clonotype originated in a human donor in good health (CMV status not recorded). Some clones in this sample may be carry-over from other donors' samples. Source material: PBMCs. In nucleotides, the CDR3 is TGTGCCAGCGGGCCGGGGGAGAACACTGAAGCTTTCTTT. Translation gives CASGPGENTEAFF.